Each of the 20 T cell receptor beta chains below was sequenced from the same sample in a study of control samples from healthy donors and cancer patients. Here immunoSEQ multiplex PCR was the method, and the copy in TCRdb shows in-frame clones only, minus some. The repertoire holds 150,000 to 200,000 clones, with 85% to 95% as singletons. Input material: blood. The receptor source for this set is a man aged 18 to 30 in good health.

The rearrangement joins TRBV12-3 or TRBV12-4 to TRBJ2-7; D gene unclear. This CDR3 has 12 amino acids. V was trimmed by 3 bases and J by 3 bases, leaving 6 bases between them. As DNA, the CDR3 is TGTGCCAGCAGTTTTATTGGCTACGAGCAGTACTTC. Translation gives CASSFIGYEQYF.

The CDR3 region is CASSRGPGGGGTDTQYF. The CDR3 nucleotides are TGTGCCAGCAGTAGGGGCCCGGGTGGCGGGGGGACAGATACGCAGTATTTT. The chain couples TRBV9 to TRBJ2-3; 8 nucleotides align to TRBD2. The CDR3 consists of 17 residues. The germline V gene has CDR1 SGDLS and CDR2 YYNGEE. V lost 5 bases, J lost 3 bases, and 14 bases stayed unmatched.

CDR3 in DNA: TGTGCCAGCAGTTTCCTGAGGGCAGGGGTTGCCAAAAACATTCAGTACTTC. Its protein product is CASSFLRAGVAKNIQYF. The J gene is TRBJ2-4, the V gene TRBV27; D possibly corresponds to TRBD1 (6 bases). V shed 3 bases and J shed 1 base, with 16 bases lying between them. Germline assignment: CDR1 MNHEY and CDR2 SMNVEV (reference sequence). The CDR3 is made up of 17 amino acids.

As to this clone: Distinct nucleotide sequences in the sample also encode this CDR3. The V call is TRBV12-3 or TRBV12-4, the J call TRBJ2-7, with a weak D call TRBD2 (7 bases). The V gene lost 3 bases and the J gene lost 6 bases, with 12 bases spanning the gap. The CDR3 runs 13 residues. The chain's CDR3 is CASSLKGGTEQYF. The CDR3 DNA is TGTGCCAGCAGTTTGAAGGGGGGGACCGAGCAGTACTTC.

This sequence joins TRBV5-4 and TRBJ2-4; 7 bases match TRBD1. Unmatched junction bases numbered 4, after V lost 0 bases and J lost 7 bases. This CDR3 is 14 amino acids long. The germline V gene has CDR1 SGHNT and CDR2 YYREEE (reference sequence). The CDR3 DNA follows: TGTGCCAGCAGCTTGGGACAGGGTTGGAACATTCAGTACTTC. Amino acids: CASSLGQGWNIQYF.

The chain employs TRBV9 and TRBJ1-6; 7 nucleotides match TRBD1. CDR3 length: 14 residues. Trimming took 3 bases from V and 8 from J; bases not matched to a gene: 5. Germline V gene data show CDR1 as SGDLS and CDR2 as YYNGEE. The CDR3 sequence is CASSAGDSYSPLHF. The CDR3, as DNA: TGTGCCAGCAGCGCAGGGGACAGTTATTCACCCCTCCACTTT.

This clone was recorded once. This chain connects TRBV12-5 to TRBJ1-4; 7 bases map to TRBD1. Germline CDR1 LGHNT, CDR2 FRNRAP. The V gene end was trimmed by 6 bases and the J gene end by 6 bases; junction bases not matched to a gene: 16. The CDR3 loop spans 17 amino acids. Here the CDR3 DNA reads TGTGCTAGTGGCCAACGGGACAGAGAACCACAATATGAAAAACTGTTTTTT. It codes for CASGQRDREPQYEKLFF.

The rearrangement links TRBV7-6 to TRBJ1-5; TRBD1 agrees at 7 bases. CDR3 length equals 13 residues. CDR1 and CDR2 from the germline V gene are SGHVS and FNYEAQ. The V gene end was trimmed by 3 bases and the J gene end by 5 bases; junction bases not matched to a gene: 1. The chain's CDR3 is CASSFTGDQPQHF. The CDR3 region has the DNA TGTGCCAGCAGCTTTACAGGGGATCAGCCCCAGCATTTT.

This clone was seen only once. The J gene is TRBJ1-1, the V gene TRBV29-1; TRBD1 matches at 7 bases. J was trimmed by 4 bases and V by 5 bases; bases with no gene match: 7. There are 13 residues in the CDR3. Germline-derived CDR1 and CDR2 are SQVTM and ANQGSEA. The CDR3 DNA follows: TGCAGCGTTCAGGGGGAAAGGGTCACTGAAGCTTTCTTT. This gives the protein CSVQGERVTEAFF.

The CDR3 coding sequence is TGTGCCAGCAGCCCGGCGGGACAGGGGGCTTTTGAGCAGTTCTTC. This translates into CASSPAGQGAFEQFF. V usage is TRBV5-4 and J usage is TRBJ2-1; the match to TRBD1 covers 12 bases. Germline CDR1 SGHNT, CDR2 YYREEE (reference sequence). J was trimmed by 9 bases and V by 4 bases; bases with no gene match: 8. The CDR3 runs to 15 residues.

The chain employs TRBV6-4 and TRBJ2-5; 8 bases line up with TRBD1. V shed 6 bases, J shed 1 base, and the junction held 4 bases outside the gene matches. Germline lookup yields CDR1 MRHNA and CDR2 SNTAGT. The CDR3 loop spans 14 amino acids. The CDR3 spells CASRPGGSQETQYF. The CDR3 DNA reads as TGTGCCAGCAGGCCAGGGGGCTCCCAAGAGACCCAGTACTTC.

This sequence joins TRBV5-4 and TRBJ1-1; tentative D call: TRBD1 (5 bases). V was cut by 3 bases and J by 0 bases, with 12 bases left in between. The CDR3 covers 15 residues. CDR1 and CDR2 from the germline V gene are SGHNT and YYREEE (reference sequence). The CDR3 region is CASSSGLSLNTEAFF. The CDR3 nucleotides read TGTGCCAGCAGCTCGGGGCTCTCCTTGAACACTGAAGCTTTCTTT.

The J gene is TRBJ1-5, the V gene TRBV28, with a weak D call TRBD1 (6 bases). Trimming removed 7 bases at V and 6 bases at J, with 13 bases between. This CDR3 region has 13 residues. Germline V CDR1 and CDR2: MDHEN, SYDVKM. CDR3 nucleotides: TGTGCCAGCACCTTGGGGGCCGGTCAGCCCCAGCATTTT. Its translation is CASTLGAGQPQHF. Looking up the rest from reference TRBV28 and TRBJ1-5 gives the full variable domain: DVKVTQSSRYLVKRTGEKVFLECVQDMDHENMFWYRQDPGLGLRLIYFSYDVKMKEKGDIPEGYSVSREKKERFSLILESASTNQTSMYLCASTLGAGQPQHFGDGTRLSIL.

The V call is TRBV11-2, the J call TRBJ1-2; 12 positions agree with TRBD1. With 5 bases clipped from V and 7 bases from J, the junction kept 11 bases outside the gene matches. The CDR3 loop spans 16 amino acids. Germline V gene data show CDR1 as SGHAT and CDR2 as FQNNGV. The chain's CDR3 is CASSPGPGQGASGYTF. CDR3 nucleotide sequence: TGTGCCAGCAGCCCCGGCCCGGGACAGGGGGCAAGTGGCTACACCTTC.

The rearrangement links TRBV7-8 to TRBJ2-1; TRBD2 agrees at 7 bases. In germline, CDR1 is SGHVS, CDR2 FQNEAQ. This CDR3 has 14 amino acids. V shed 0 bases, J shed 4 bases, and the junction held 0 bases outside the gene matches. The CDR3 loop reads CASSLAGGYNEQFF. The CDR3, as DNA: TGTGCCAGCAGCTTAGCGGGGGGGTACAATGAGCAGTTCTTC. The variable domain in full, completed from reference TRBV7-8 and TRBJ2-1, reads GAGVSQSPRYKVAKRGQDVALRCDPISGHVSLFWYQQALGQGPEFLTYFQNEAQLDKSGLPSDRFFAERPEGSVSTLKIQRTQQEDSAVYLCASSLAGGYNEQFFGPGTRLTVL.

The rearrangement joins TRBV7-3 to TRBJ2-5; TRBD2 aligns across 7 bases. Germline CDR1 SGHTA, CDR2 FQGTGA. This CDR3 is built from 13 residues. V trimming: 5 bases; J trimming: 7 bases; junction bases outside the gene matches: 7. For the CDR3, the DNA is TGTGCCAGCAGCCCGAGCGGGGTTGGGACCCAGTACTTC. It yields the protein CASSPSGVGTQYF. Looking up the rest from reference TRBV7-3 and TRBJ2-5 gives the full variable domain: GAGVSQTPSNKVTEKGKYVELRCDPISGHTALYWYRQSLGQGPEFLIYFQGTGAADDSGLPNDRFFAVRPEGSVSTLKIQRTERGDSAVYLCASSPSGVGTQYFGPGTRLLVL.

The J gene is TRBJ1-3, the V gene TRBV6-5; D remains unclear. The CDR3 has 11 residues. The V end lost 7 bases, the J end lost 8 bases, and 9 bases lay between the germline ends. The germline V gene encodes CDR1 MNHEY and CDR2 SVGAGI. The CDR3 spells CASNIWDTIYF. In DNA form, the CDR3 reads TGTGCCAGCAATATCTGGGACACCATATATTTT.

The chain's CDR3 is CASSLKGLRDGYTF. As DNA, the CDR3 is TGTGCCAGCAGTTTAAAGGGCCTCAGGGATGGCTACACCTTC. This chain joins TRBV28 and TRBJ1-2; D is possibly TRBD1 (5 bases). Trimming took off 2 bases at V and 6 bases at J, with 13 bases between the two ends. This CDR3 is built from 14 residues. Germline loops: CDR1 MDHEN, CDR2 SYDVKM.

This sequence joins TRBV5-4 and TRBJ2-1; TRBD2 might be the D (7 bases). The V gene's germline CDR1 is SGHNT and CDR2 YYREEE (reference sequence). The germline V and J ends were trimmed by 0 bases and 6 bases, with 16 bases remaining between them. The CDR3 has 16 amino acids. The chain's CDR3 is CASSLGAGGRPNEQFF. Here the CDR3 DNA reads TGTGCCAGCAGCTTGGGCGCCGGGGGGCGTCCCAATGAGCAGTTCTTC. Full variable domain (outside the CDR3, taken from reference TRBV5-4 and TRBJ2-1): ETGVTQSPTHLIKTRGQQVTLRCSSQSGHNTVSWYQQALGQGPQFIFQYYREEENGRGNFPPRFSGLQFPNYSSELNVNALELDDSALYLCASSLGAGGRPNEQFFGPGTRLTVL.

V gene TRBV27 combines with J gene TRBJ1-2; D remains unclear. CDR1 is MNHEY, CDR2 SMNVEV, per germline (reference sequence). The CDR3 runs 14 residues. Deletions cut 3 bases from V and 3 bases from J, with 11 bases between. The DNA for the CDR3 is TGTGCCAGCAGTTTTGATGGCACCTACTATGGCTACACCTTC. Translation gives CASSFDGTYYGYTF.